This note documents a single T cell receptor (beta chain) sequence. Method: immunoSEQ multiplex PCR; TCRdb's copy keeps in-frame clones and lacks some. The repertoire holds 65,000 to 85,000 clones, with about 91% as singletons. The germline V gene encodes CDR1 SGHDT and CDR2 YYEEEE. The junction had 19 bases not matched to a gene; V was cut back by 1 base and J by 4 bases. The length of the CDR3 is 19 residues. The source of the sample is a study of blood T cell repertoires in COVID-19. The sample comprised peripheral blood. The TCR originated in a man over 45 with active COVID-19. V gene TRBV5-6 combines with J gene TRBJ1-2; 7 bases are shared with TRBD1. The CDR3 sequence is CASSLLGPGQRLSTYGYTF. CDR3 nucleotide sequence: TGTGCCAGCAGCTTGTTGGGGCCGGGACAGCGGCTTTCCACCTATGGCTACACCTTC.